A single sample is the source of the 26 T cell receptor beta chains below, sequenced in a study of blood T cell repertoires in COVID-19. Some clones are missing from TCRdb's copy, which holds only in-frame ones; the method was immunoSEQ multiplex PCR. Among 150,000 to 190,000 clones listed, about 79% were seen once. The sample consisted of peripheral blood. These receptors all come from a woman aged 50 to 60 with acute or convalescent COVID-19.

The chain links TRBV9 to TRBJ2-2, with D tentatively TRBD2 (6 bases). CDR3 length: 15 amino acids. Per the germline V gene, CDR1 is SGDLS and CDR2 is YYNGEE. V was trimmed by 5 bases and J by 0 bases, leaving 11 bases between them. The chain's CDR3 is CASRYAGTNTGELFF. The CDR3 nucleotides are TGTGCCAGCAGGTATGCGGGGACGAACACCGGGGAGCTGTTTTTT.

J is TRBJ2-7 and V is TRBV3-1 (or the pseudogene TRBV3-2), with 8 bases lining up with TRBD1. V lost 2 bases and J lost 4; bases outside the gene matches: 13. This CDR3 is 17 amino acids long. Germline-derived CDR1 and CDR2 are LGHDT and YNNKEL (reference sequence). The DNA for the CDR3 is TGTGCCAGCAGCCAATTCTTGACGGCAGGGGGCTTTTACGAGCAGTACTTC. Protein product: CASSQFLTAGGFYEQYF.

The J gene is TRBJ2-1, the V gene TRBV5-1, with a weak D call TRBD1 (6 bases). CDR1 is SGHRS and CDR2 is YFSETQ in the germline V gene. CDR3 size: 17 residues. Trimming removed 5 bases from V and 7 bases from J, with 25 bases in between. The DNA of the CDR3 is TGCGCCAGCAGTTTCCGGCCCCCCCGGGGACAATATAATGAGCAGTTCTTC. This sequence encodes CASSFRPPRGQYNEQFF.

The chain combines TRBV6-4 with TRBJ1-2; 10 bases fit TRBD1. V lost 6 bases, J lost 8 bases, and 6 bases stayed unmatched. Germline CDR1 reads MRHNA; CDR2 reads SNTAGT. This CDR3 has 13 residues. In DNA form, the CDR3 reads TGTGCCAGCAGCCCCCAGACAGGGGGCGGCTACACCTTC. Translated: CASSPQTGGGYTF.

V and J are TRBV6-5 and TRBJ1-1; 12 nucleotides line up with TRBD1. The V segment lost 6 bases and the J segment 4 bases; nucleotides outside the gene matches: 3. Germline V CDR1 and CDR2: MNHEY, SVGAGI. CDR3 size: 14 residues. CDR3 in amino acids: CASRGTGGGTEAFF. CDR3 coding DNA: TGTGCCAGCAGGGGGACAGGGGGCGGCACTGAAGCTTTCTTT.

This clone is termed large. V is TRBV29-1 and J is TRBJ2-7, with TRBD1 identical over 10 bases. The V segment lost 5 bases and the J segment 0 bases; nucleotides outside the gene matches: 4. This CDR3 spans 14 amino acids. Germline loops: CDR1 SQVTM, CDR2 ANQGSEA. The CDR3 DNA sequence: TGCAGCGTTACCGGGACAGGGGTCTCCTACGAGCAGTACTTC. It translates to CSVTGTGVSYEQYF.

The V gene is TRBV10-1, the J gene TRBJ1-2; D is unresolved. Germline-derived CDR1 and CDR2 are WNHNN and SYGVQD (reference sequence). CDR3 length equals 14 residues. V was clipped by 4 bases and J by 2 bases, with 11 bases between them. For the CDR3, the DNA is TGCGCCAGCAGTGGAAGTCAGAACAACTATGGCTACACCTTC. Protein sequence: CASSGSQNNYGYTF.

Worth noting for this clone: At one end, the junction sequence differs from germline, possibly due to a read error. Here the CDR3 reads CASSTRLAGPYEQYF. The DNA for the CDR3 is TGTGCCAGTAGTACTCGACTAGCGGGACCCTATGAGCAGTACTTC. V and J are TRBV19 and TRBJ2-7, with 11 bases identical to TRBD2. Per germline, CDR1 LNHDA and CDR2 SQIVND (reference sequence). The CDR3 extends over 15 amino acids.

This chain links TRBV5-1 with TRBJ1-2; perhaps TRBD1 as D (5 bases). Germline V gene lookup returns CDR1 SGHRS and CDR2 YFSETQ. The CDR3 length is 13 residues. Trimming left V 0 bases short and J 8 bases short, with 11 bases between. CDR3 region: CASSLDWGDGYTF. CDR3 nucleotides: TGCGCCAGCAGCTTGGACTGGGGCGACGGCTACACCTTC. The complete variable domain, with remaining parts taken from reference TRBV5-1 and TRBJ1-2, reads KAGVTQTPRYLIKTRGQQVTLSCSPISGHRSVSWYQQTPGQGLQFLFEYFSETQRNKGNFPGRFSGRQFSNSRSEMNVSTLELGDSALYLCASSLDWGDGYTFGSGTRLTVV.

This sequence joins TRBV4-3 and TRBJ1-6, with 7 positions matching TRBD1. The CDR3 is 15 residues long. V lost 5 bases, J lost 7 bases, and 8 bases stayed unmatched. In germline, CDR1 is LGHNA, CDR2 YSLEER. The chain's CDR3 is CASSWNDRDNSPLHF. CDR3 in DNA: TGCGCCAGCAGCTGGAATGACAGGGACAATTCACCCCTCCACTTT.

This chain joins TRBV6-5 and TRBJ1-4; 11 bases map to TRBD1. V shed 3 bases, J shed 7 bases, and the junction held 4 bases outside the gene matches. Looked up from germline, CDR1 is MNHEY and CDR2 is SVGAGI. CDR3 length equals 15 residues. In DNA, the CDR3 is TGTGCCAGCAGTTATGGGGGGACAGGGGGTGAAAAACTGTTTTTT. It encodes CASSYGGTGGEKLFF.

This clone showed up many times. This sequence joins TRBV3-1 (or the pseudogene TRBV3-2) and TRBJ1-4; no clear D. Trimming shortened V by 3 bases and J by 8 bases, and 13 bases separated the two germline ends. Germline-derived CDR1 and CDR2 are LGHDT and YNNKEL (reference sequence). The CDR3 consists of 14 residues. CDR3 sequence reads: CASSQAVRNEKLFF. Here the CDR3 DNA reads TGTGCCAGCAGCCAGGCAGTGCGGAACGAAAAACTGTTTTTT.

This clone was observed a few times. The CDR3 DNA sequence: TGTGCCTGGAGTGTTAGCAGGGTTGGCACTGAAGCTTTCTTT. It yields the protein CAWSVSRVGTEAFF. V usage is TRBV30 and J usage is TRBJ1-1, with a tentative D call TRBD1 (5 bases). This CDR3 spans 14 amino acids. CDR1 is GTSNPN, CDR2 SVGIG, per germline (reference sequence). Trimming took off 0 bases at V and 4 bases at J, with 12 bases between the two ends. The variable domain in full, with the rest retrieved from reference TRBV30 and TRBJ1-1, is SQTIHQWPATLVQPVGSPLSLECTVEGTSNPNLYWYRQAAGRGLQLLFYSVGIGQISSEVPQNLSASRPQDRQFILSSKKLLLSDSGFYLCAWSVSRVGTEAFFGQGTRLTVV.

The CDR3 nucleotides are TGTGCCAGCAGCCAGGAAGCGGGGGGATACAATGAAAAACTGTTTTTT. This codes for CASSQEAGGYNEKLFF. The chain is built from TRBV4-2 and TRBJ1-4, with D perhaps TRBD1 (5 bases). The CDR3 has 16 residues. Trimming took off 3 bases at V and 5 bases at J, with 16 bases between the two ends. CDR1 is LGHNA, CDR2 YNFKEQ, per germline.

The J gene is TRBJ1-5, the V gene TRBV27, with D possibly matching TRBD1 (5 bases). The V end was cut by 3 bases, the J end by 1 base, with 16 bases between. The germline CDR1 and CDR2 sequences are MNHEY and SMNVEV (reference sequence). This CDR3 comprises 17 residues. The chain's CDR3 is CASSFDGHRLSNQPQHF. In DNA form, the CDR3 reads TGTGCCAGCAGTTTCGATGGACACCGACTCAGCAATCAGCCCCAGCATTTT.

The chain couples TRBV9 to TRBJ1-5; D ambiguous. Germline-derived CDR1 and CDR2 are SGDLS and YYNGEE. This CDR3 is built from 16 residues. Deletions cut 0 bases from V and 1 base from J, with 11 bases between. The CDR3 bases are TGTGCCAGCAGCGTAGCTAGCGCCCTCAGCAATCAGCCCCAGCATTTT. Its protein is CASSVASALSNQPQHF.

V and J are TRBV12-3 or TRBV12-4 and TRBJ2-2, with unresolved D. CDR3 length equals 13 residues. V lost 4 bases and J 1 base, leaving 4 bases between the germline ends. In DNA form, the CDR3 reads TGTGCCAGCAGTTCCCTGAACACCGGGGAGCTGTTTTTT. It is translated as CASSSLNTGELFF.

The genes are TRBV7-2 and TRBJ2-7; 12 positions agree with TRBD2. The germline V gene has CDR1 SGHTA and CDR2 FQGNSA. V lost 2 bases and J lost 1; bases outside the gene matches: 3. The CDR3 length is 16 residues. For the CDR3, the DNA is TGTGCCAGCAGCTTATCAGGGACTAGCGGGTCCTACGAGCAGTACTTC. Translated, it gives CASSLSGTSGSYEQYF. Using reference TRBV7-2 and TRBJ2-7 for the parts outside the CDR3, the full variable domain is GAGVSQSPSNKVTEKGKDVELRCDPISGHTALYWYRQSLGQGLEFLIYFQGNSAPDKSGLPSDRFSAERTGGSVSTLTIQRTQQEDSAVYLCASSLSGTSGSYEQYFGPGTRLTVT.

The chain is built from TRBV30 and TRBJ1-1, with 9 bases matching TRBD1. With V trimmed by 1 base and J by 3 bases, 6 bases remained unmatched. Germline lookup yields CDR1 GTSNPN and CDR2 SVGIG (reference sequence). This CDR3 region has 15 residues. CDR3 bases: TGTGCCTGGAGTGAACGAACAGGGGGCTACACTGAAGCTTTCTTT. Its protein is CAWSERTGGYTEAFF.

CDR3 sequence (DNA): TGTGCCAGCAGTGACGCGAGCACAGATACGCAGTATTTT. This encodes CASSDASTDTQYF. V is TRBV2 and J is TRBJ2-3; D not resolved. Germline CDR1 SNHLY, CDR2 FYNNEI. The CDR3 has 13 residues. V dropped 3 bases and J dropped 0 bases, with 4 bases sitting between them.

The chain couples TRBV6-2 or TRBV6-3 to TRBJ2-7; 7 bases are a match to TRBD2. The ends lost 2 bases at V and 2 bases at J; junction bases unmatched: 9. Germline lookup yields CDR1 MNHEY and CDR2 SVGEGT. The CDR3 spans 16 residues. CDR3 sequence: CASSYPLGGQAYEQYF. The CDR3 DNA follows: TGTGCCAGCAGTTACCCTTTGGGAGGGCAGGCCTACGAGCAGTACTTC.

This chain's CDR3 is CAWETGNYGYTF. CDR3 nucleotide sequence: TGTGCCTGGGAGACGGGGAACTATGGCTACACCTTC. The chain couples TRBV30 to TRBJ1-2; D is unclear. The CDR3 length is 12 residues. The germline gives CDR1 GTSNPN, CDR2 SVGIG (reference sequence). V lost 5 bases and J 2 bases, leaving 9 bases between the germline ends. Together with reference TRBV30 and TRBJ1-2, the CDR3 gives the full variable domain: SQTIHQWPATLVQPVGSPLSLECTVEGTSNPNLYWYRQAAGRGLQLLFYSVGIGQISSEVPQNLSASRPQDRQFILSSKKLLLSDSGFYLCAWETGNYGYTFGSGTRLTVV.

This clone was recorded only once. The CDR3 DNA follows: TGCGCCAGCAGCTTGGGCCAGGGGGGCTCCTACGAGCAGTACTTC. The encoded protein is CASSLGQGGSYEQYF. The chain links TRBV5-1 to TRBJ2-7; tentatively, D is TRBD1 (7 bases). Germline lookup yields CDR1 SGHRS and CDR2 YFSETQ. The CDR3 contains 15 residues. The V end lost 0 bases, the J end lost 0 bases, and 10 bases lay between the germline ends.

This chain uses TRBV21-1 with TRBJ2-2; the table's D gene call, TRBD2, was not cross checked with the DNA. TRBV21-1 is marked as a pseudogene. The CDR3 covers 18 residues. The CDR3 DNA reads TGTGCCAGCAGCCATACGGTGACTAGCGGGACAAACACCGGGGAGCTGTTTTTT. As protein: CASSHTVTSGTNTGELFF.

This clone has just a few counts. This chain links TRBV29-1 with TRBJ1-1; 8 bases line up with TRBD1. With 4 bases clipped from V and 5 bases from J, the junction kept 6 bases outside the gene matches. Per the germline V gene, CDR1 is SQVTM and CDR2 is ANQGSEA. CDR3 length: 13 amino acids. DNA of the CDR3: TGCAGCGTTGCCCCGGACAGGGCTACTGAAGCTTTCTTT. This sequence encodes CSVAPDRATEAFF.

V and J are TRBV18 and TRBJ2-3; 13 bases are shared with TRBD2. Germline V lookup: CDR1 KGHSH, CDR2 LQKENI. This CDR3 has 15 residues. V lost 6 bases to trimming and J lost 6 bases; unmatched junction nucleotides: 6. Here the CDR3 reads CASSPWTSGSDTQYF. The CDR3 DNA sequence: TGTGCCAGCTCCCCCTGGACTAGCGGGAGTGATACGCAGTATTTT. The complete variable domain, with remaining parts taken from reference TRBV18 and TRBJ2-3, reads NAGVMQNPRHLVRRRGQEARLRCSPMKGHSHVYWYRQLPEEGLKFMVYLQKENIIDESGMPKERFSAEFPKEGPSILRIQQVVRGDSAAYFCASSPWTSGSDTQYFGPGTRLTVL.